The TCR beta chain described here comes from a study of T cells after yellow fever vaccination. In the study overall: With SMART-Seq v4 Ultra Low Input, the fractions containing low cell numbers were prepared. Overall study results and limits: Boosting was followed by the reappearance of most primary-vaccination clones (under 97% CD4, about 90% CD8). Abundant clonotypes from the bulk population could have been carried over as contaminants into FACS-sorted repertoires.

TCRdb called the 5' RACE reads again in MiXCR, with one record for every CDR3 protein. Here the sample spans just under 600,000 distinct CDR3 sequences, 13% being singletons. CDR3 length: 15 amino acids. From germline, CDR1 is SGHTA and CDR2 FQGNSA. V lost 1 base, J lost 4 bases, and 6 bases stayed unmatched. Comment on this clonotype: The target antigen is unknown.

The sequences come from PBMCs, collected on the day of the yellow fever booster vaccination. The chain employs TRBV7-2 and TRBJ2-5; 7 nucleotides line up with TRBD1. The receptor was derived from a man aged 30-40 years who received the YFV17D yellow fever vaccine. The CDR3 bases are TGTGCCAGCAGCTTAGGGCGACAGGGTACAGAGACCCAGTACTTC. This translates into CASSLGRQGTETQYF.